This paragraph reports one T cell receptor beta chain. What it binds is not known. This entry is derived from a study of shared clonotypes between healthy human individuals. As for the study in general: CD4 naive and memory got three plates each, CD8 naive two, CD8 memory one. Study results and limitations: Generally, estimated richness proved larger in naive subsets than it did in memory subsets. Between a few donors, naive CD4 clonotypes were shared at a level of about 5%.

The donors, all of them Caucasian adults, lived in Nashville, Tennessee. Clones were read by immunoSEQ multiplex PCR, and TCRdb kept only the in-frame ones, dropping some. The sample carries some 1,600,000 clones, around 98% recorded once. V was trimmed by 6 bases and J by 0 bases, leaving 13 bases between them. Germline lookup yields CDR1 SGHRS and CDR2 YFSETQ. The CDR3 is 14 amino acids. The clonotype originates from a man aged 30 to 39 in good health. Sequencing input: naive CD4+ T cells sorted from blood. Stated subset: CD45RA+ positively selected. V is TRBV5-1 and J is TRBJ2-7, with TRBD1 as a possible D gene (6 bases). CDR3 DNA: TGCGCCAGCAACCGCGACAGGAGCTCCTACGAGCAGTACTTC. Translating gives CASNRDRSSYEQYF.